This TCR beta chain was identified during a study of blood T cell repertoires in COVID-19. Study overall: Acute-phase and convalescent COVID-19 samples originated in the United States, Italy and Spain. The cDNA or gDNA used as material had been derived from T cells, B-cell-depleted T cells, or PBMCs.

V was trimmed by 0 bases and J by 4 bases, leaving 14 bases between them. This CDR3 has 17 amino acids. Germline assignment: CDR1 SGHTS and CDR2 YDEGEE. Original processing notes: How many nucleated cells were present was estimated from reference gene primer amplification. Generated by immunoSEQ multiplex PCR, the TCRdb table keeps only in-frame clones and is missing some. The V and J calls and the clone size are those of that table, but D and trimming were determined from the DNA. The sample lists about 250,000 clones, 80% to 90% occurring once. This chain joins TRBV5-8 and TRBJ2-6, with a weak D call TRBD2 (5 bases). Sample: peripheral blood. The TCR sequence derives from a man aged 35 to 55 with active or convalescent COVID-19. CDR3 loop: CASSLVTGKWGANVLTF. CDR3 nucleotide sequence: TGTGCCAGCAGCTTGGTGACGGGGAAGTGGGGGGCCAACGTCCTGACTTTC.